Each of the 15 T cell receptor beta chains below was sequenced from the same sample in a study of PD-1 blockade in classical Hodgkin lymphoma. Time point meaning: cycle 4 day 1 (C4D1), after more than five weeks of nivolumab. Each and every patient relapsed after autologous stem cell transplantation, and patients got differing brentuximab vedotin exposure. Some clones are missing from TCRdb's copy, which holds only in-frame ones; the method was immunoSEQ multiplex PCR. The table shows about 33,000 clones, with 70% to 80% occurring only once. The sequences come from peripheral blood mononuclear cells (PBMCs), collected before the fourth cycle of nivolumab. These receptors were collected from a human donor with classical Hodgkin lymphoma.

The chain recombines TRBV27 with TRBJ2-3; 9 nucleotides align to TRBD1. The germline CDR1 and CDR2 sequences are MNHEY and SMNVEV (reference sequence). J gave up 4 bases and V 6 bases, and 14 bases lay outside the gene matches. The CDR3 extends over 17 amino acids. The DNA of the CDR3 is TGTGCCAGCAGGCTTGACGCCGGGACAGGGCGCGCAGATACGCAGTATTTT. Its translation: CASRLDAGTGRADTQYF.

The chain carries TRBV11-2 and TRBJ2-7; D unclear. Trimming shortened V by 5 bases and J by 0 bases, and 11 bases separated the two germline ends. The CDR3 has 14 residues. CDR1 and CDR2 (germline): SGHAT, FQNNGV. CDR3 DNA sequence: TGTGCCAGCAGCCCAACCGCTTACTCCTACGAGCAGTACTTC. Encoded protein: CASSPTAYSYEQYF.

CDR3 amino acids: CAWSATTYEQYF. The CDR3 DNA reads as TGTGCCTGGAGTGCTACGACCTACGAGCAGTACTTC. The chain carries TRBV30 and TRBJ2-7; D is unclear. Germline assignment: CDR1 GTSNPN and CDR2 SVGIG (reference sequence). CDR3 size: 12 residues. The ends were cut back, 1 base at V and 2 bases at J, with 6 bases in the middle. Variable domain in full (rest from reference TRBV30 and TRBJ2-7): SQTIHQWPATLVQPVGSPLSLECTVEGTSNPNLYWYRQAAGRGLQLLFYSVGIGQISSEVPQNLSASRPQDRQFILSSKKLLLSDSGFYLCAWSATTYEQYFGPGTRLTVT.

V and J are TRBV7-2 and TRBJ2-7; no clear D gene. There are 12 residues in the CDR3. Germline-derived CDR1 and CDR2 are SGHTA and FQGNSA. V lost 4 bases to trimming and J lost 2 bases, with 6 bases between them. In nucleotides, the CDR3 is TGTGCCAGCAGCTCCGGCGCCTACGAGCAGTACTTC. It codes for CASSSGAYEQYF.

This clone is medium-sized (0.01 to 0.1%) within its sample. The rearrangement links TRBV13 to TRBJ1-6, with 8 bases identical to TRBD1. The length of the CDR3 is 15 residues. Germline V gives CDR1 PRHDT, CDR2 FYEKMQ (reference sequence). V trimming: 6 bases; J trimming: 9 bases; junction bases outside the gene matches: 10. The CDR3 nucleotides are TGTGCCAGCAGTTTTTCGGGACAGGAGAGTTCACCCCTCCACTTT. It codes for CASSFSGQESSPLHF.

This clone was observed once. The V gene is TRBV6-6, the J gene TRBJ1-4; 8 bases are a match to TRBD1. CDR3 length: 16 amino acids. Trimming cost V 0 bases and J 4 bases; bases outside gene matches: 4. Looked up from germline, CDR1 is MNHNY and CDR2 is SVGAGI (reference sequence). CDR3 in amino acids: CASSYSQGAYNEKLFF. The CDR3 DNA reads as TGTGCCAGCAGTTACTCCCAGGGGGCTTATAATGAAAAACTGTTTTTT.

The chain links TRBV9 to TRBJ2-2; tentative D call: TRBD1 (6 bases). CDR1 and CDR2 from the germline V gene are SGDLS and YYNGEE. CDR3 length: 14 amino acids. Trimming pared 1 base from V and 7 bases from J, leaving 11 bases between. CDR3 DNA sequence: TGTGCCAGCAGCGTAACAGGGAATGGCGGGGAGCTGTTTTTT. Encoded protein: CASSVTGNGGELFF.

This clone occurred a few times. The rearrangement joins TRBV4-2 to TRBJ2-7; D call uncertain. Between the trimmed V and J ends, which lost 1 base and 5 bases, there was a span of 12 bases. CDR3 length: 14 residues. Germline CDR1 reads LGHNA; CDR2 reads YNFKEQ. The CDR3 nucleotides are TGTGCCAGCAGCCAAGTCACCCTTGGGGACGAGCAGTACTTC. Its protein product is CASSQVTLGDEQYF.

The rearrangement uses TRBV5-4 and TRBJ1-1; 7 bases line up with TRBD1. The CDR3 runs to 14 residues. In germline, CDR1 is SGHNT, CDR2 YYREEE (reference sequence). Trimming removed 4 bases from V and 10 bases from J; junction bases left unmatched: 13. The DNA for the CDR3 is TGTGCCAGCAGCCCGGTTGTGGAGACAGGGATAGCTTTCTTT. It yields the protein CASSPVVETGIAFF.

The table lists this clone with a few counts. The rearrangement uses TRBV5-4 and TRBJ2-7; D might be TRBD1 (5 bases). Germline lookup yields CDR1 SGHNT and CDR2 YYREEE (reference sequence). The CDR3 runs to 14 residues. Trimming removed 1 base from V and 7 bases from J, with 15 bases in between. CDR3: CASSLRQGAGEQYF. The DNA for the CDR3 is TGTGCCAGCAGCTTGAGGCAGGGTGCCGGTGAGCAGTACTTC.

This sequence joins TRBV5-3 and TRBJ2-7, with 9 bases aligning to TRBD1. TRBV5-3 is given ORF status, its function remaining uncertain. The CDR3 consists of 15 residues. V shed 4 bases and J 3 bases; nucleotides not matched to a gene: 8. Here the CDR3 DNA reads TGTGCCAGAAGCCTGGACAGGGGATGGGACTACGAGCAGTACTTC. Translated, it gives CARSLDRGWDYEQYF.

This clone was seen more than once but under ten times. The chain employs TRBV7-9 and TRBJ2-1; D might be TRBD1 (6 bases). The V and J ends lost 2 bases and 9 bases respectively, with 17 bases between them. From germline, CDR1 is SEHNR and CDR2 FQNEAQ (reference sequence). The CDR3 has 15 amino acids. CDR3 DNA: TGTGCCAGCAGCTTAAGAACAGGGATGGATGGTGAGCAGTTCTTC. Its protein is CASSLRTGMDGEQFF.

The gene calls are TRBV5-1 and TRBJ2-1, with D possibly being TRBD1 (6 bases). The germline gives CDR1 SGHRS, CDR2 YFSETQ. V was cut by 0 bases and J by 9 bases, with 7 bases left in between. This CDR3 has 12 amino acids. The CDR3 is CASSLVGGEQFF. As DNA, the CDR3 is TGCGCCAGCAGCTTGGTAGGGGGTGAGCAGTTCTTC.

CDR3 in amino acids: CASSPGTTITGELFF. The CDR3 DNA follows: TGCGCCAGCAGCCCCGGGACTACCATCACCGGGGAGCTGTTTTTT. J is TRBJ2-2 and V is TRBV5-1; 7 nucleotides match TRBD2. The V gene's germline CDR1 is SGHRS and CDR2 YFSETQ. This CDR3 comprises 15 residues. J lost 4 bases, V lost 4 bases, and 7 bases had no gene match.

The gene calls are TRBV4-3 and TRBJ2-3; no reliable D call. This CDR3 region has 16 residues. The germline gives CDR1 LGHNA, CDR2 YSLEER. The V end was cut by 0 bases, the J end by 5 bases, with 15 bases between. The CDR3 nucleotides are TGCGCCAGCAGCCAAGATGGGTCTGGCGCCGAAGATACGCAGTATTTT. It codes for CASSQDGSGAEDTQYF.